The 2 T cell receptor beta chains presented below share a single source sample, sequenced in a study of shared clonotypes between healthy human individuals. The repertoire was sequenced with immunoSEQ multiplex PCR; TCRdb's copy has only in-frame clones and lacks some. The data hold about 2.1 million clones, with about 93% observed a single time. Positive CCR7 selection of CD45RO-negative cells yielded the naive CD8 cells, and terminally differentiated effector memory CD45RA+ cells were excluded. Sequenced material: naive CD8+ T cells from PBMCs. The receptors stem from a man in his late teens or twenties in good health. Some clones in this sample may be carry-over from other donors' samples.

Comments on this clone: Within the sample, other DNA sequences also encode this same CDR3. The genes are TRBV7-9 and TRBJ1-2; 7 bases are shared with TRBD1. The CDR3 loop spans 13 amino acids. Trimming took 0 bases from V and 6 from J; bases not matched to a gene: 1. Per the germline V gene, CDR1 is SEHNR and CDR2 is FQNEAQ (reference sequence). The CDR3 protein is CASSLAGGDGYTF. The CDR3 DNA is TGTGCCAGCAGCTTAGCAGGGGGCGATGGCTACACCTTC.

V is TRBV19 and J is TRBJ2-5, with D perhaps TRBD1 (6 bases). Per the germline V gene, CDR1 is LNHDA and CDR2 is SQIVND (reference sequence). Trimming cost V 8 bases and J 2 bases, with 9 bases left between them. The CDR3 covers 12 residues. CDR3 in amino acids: CASLRGQETQYF. The DNA of the CDR3 is TGTGCCAGTCTCAGGGGTCAAGAGACCCAGTACTTC. The variable domain in full, with the rest retrieved from reference TRBV19 and TRBJ2-5, is DGGITQSPKYLFRKEGQNVTLSCEQNLNHDAMYWYRQDPGQGLRLIYYSQIVNDFQKGDIAEGYSVSREKKESFPLTVTSAQKNPTAFYLCASLRGQETQYFGPGTRLLVL.